This entry is about one TCR beta chain. No antigen is known for it. The CDR3 has 11 residues. Trimming took off 3 bases at V and 4 bases at J, with 4 bases between the two ends. From germline, CDR1 is SGDLS and CDR2 YYNGEE. Generated by immunoSEQ multiplex PCR, the TCRdb table keeps only in-frame clones and is missing some. This sample carries roughly 81,000 clones, approximately 93% of them seen once, and the ten largest clones take about 11%. This sample was taken from a study of OX40 agonist ivuxolimab in advanced cancers. About the research overall: Prior anti-PD-1, anti-PD-L1 or anti-CTLA-4 therapy did not bar entry, and less than 50% had some.

Study conclusions and caveats: With doses of 0.1 to 3.0 mg/kg, CD4+ and CD8+ blood T cells had undergone clonal expansion by week 6. Antigen specificity was not determined for the expanded peripheral T cells.

This clonotype was obtained from an adult with an advanced solid tumor such as melanoma, head and neck, liver or kidney cancer. The source material was CD4+ or CD8+ T cells sorted from blood, sampled in a trial of the OX40 agonist ivuxolimab. This rearrangement joins TRBV9 to TRBJ1-2, with D uncertain. CDR3 sequence (DNA): TGTGCCAGCAGCGACACCTATGGCTACACCTTC. The encoded protein is CASSDTYGYTF.